The 8 T cell receptor beta chains below come from one sample, sequenced in a study of beta chain features in type 1 diabetes. Expressed TCRB transcripts were sequenced because the entire RNA isolate underwent reverse transcription. Sequenced by immunoSEQ multiplex PCR; TCRdb stores in-frame clones only, minus some. The table shows 150,000 to 200,000 clones, with 9% to 10% occurring only once. Material: central memory CD4+ T cells from blood. The receptor set was obtained from a woman younger than 35 in good health.

This clone has a handful of counts. The V and J genes are TRBV2 and TRBJ2-5; TRBD2 matches at 9 bases. The CDR3 spans 15 residues. After removal of 5 bases from V and 2 bases from J, the junction contained 6 bases not matched to a gene. In germline, CDR1 is SNHLY, CDR2 FYNNEI. CDR3 nucleotide sequence: TGTGCCAGCAGTCGACTAGCGGAAATTCAAGAGACCCAGTACTTC. It specifies CASSRLAEIQETQYF.

V usage is TRBV6-1 and J usage is TRBJ2-3; 11 bases fit TRBD1. The length of the CDR3 is 16 residues. Losses at the gene ends were 3 bases for V and 3 bases for J; bases not matched to a gene: 5. The germline V gene has CDR1 MNHNS and CDR2 SASEGT. This CDR3 reads CASSDRTGGRTDTQYF. The DNA of the CDR3 is TGTGCCAGCAGTGATAGGACAGGGGGCAGGACAGATACGCAGTATTTT.

This clone appeared a few times. The chain has TRBV4-2 and TRBJ1-2; no reliable D call. V lost 0 bases to trimming and J lost 8 bases, with 13 bases between them. Germline-derived CDR1 and CDR2 are LGHNA and YNFKEQ. The CDR3 contains 14 residues. This CDR3 is CASSQDSGDSGYTF. The CDR3 coding sequence is TGTGCCAGCAGCCAAGATTCCGGGGATTCGGGCTACACCTTC.

The gene calls are TRBV7-2 and TRBJ2-5, with D possibly TRBD2 on 6 matching bases. V lost 0 bases to trimming and J lost 7 bases, with 18 bases between them. This CDR3 has 16 amino acids. Germline values: CDR1 SGHTA, CDR2 FQGNSA. CDR3 bases: TGTGCCAGCAGCTTAGCGCTCGGCCAGCGGGCGGGGACCCAGTACTTC. Its protein product is CASSLALGQRAGTQYF.

This clone has more than one count but fewer than ten. The J gene is TRBJ2-7, the V gene TRBV19; 9 nucleotides agree with TRBD1. This CDR3 is 14 amino acids long. The trim removed 6 bases at V and 2 bases at J, leaving 5 bases unmatched. CDR1 and CDR2 (germline): LNHDA, SQIVND (reference sequence). CDR3 nucleotides: TGTGCCAGTAGGGCCGGGACAGGGCCCTACGAGCAGTACTTC. Protein sequence: CASRAGTGPYEQYF.

This clone was observed a handful of times. The chain uses TRBV11-2 and TRBJ2-7; 10 bases align to TRBD2. CDR3 size: 16 residues. Trimming took 7 bases from V and 7 from J; bases not matched to a gene: 16. The germline V gene has CDR1 SGHAT and CDR2 FQNNGV. The CDR3 here is CASTVERGGRVREQYF. The CDR3 DNA is TGTGCCAGCACGGTCGAGCGGGGGGGCCGCGTGAGAGAGCAGTACTTC.

This clone was detected only a few times. The CDR3 DNA reads as TGTGCCAGCAGCTCGAGACGGACAGGGTTTCAAGAGACCCAGTACTTC. This codes for CASSSRRTGFQETQYF. The V and J genes are TRBV9 and TRBJ2-5; 8 nucleotides agree with TRBD1. Germline lookup yields CDR1 SGDLS and CDR2 YYNGEE. This CDR3 is built from 16 residues. V dropped 4 bases and J dropped 2; count of bases not matched to a gene: 10. Combining the CDR3 with reference TRBV9 and TRBJ2-5 gives the whole variable domain DSGVTQTPKHLITATGQRVTLRCSPRSGDLSVYWYQQSLDQGLQFLIQYYNGEERAKGNILERFSAQQFPDLHSELNLSSLELGDSALYFCASSSRRTGFQETQYFGPGTRLLVL.

The chain recombines TRBV2 with TRBJ1-1; the D is unclear. V was pared by 7 bases and J by 2 bases, with 11 bases between. The CDR3 runs 13 residues. Germline V CDR1 and CDR2: SNHLY, FYNNEI. The CDR3 loop is CASKREFNTEAFF. Written as DNA, the CDR3 is TGTGCCAGCAAAAGGGAGTTTAACACTGAAGCTTTCTTT.